The following is a T cell receptor (beta chain) sequence with its context. As yet, its antigen is unknown. The data stem from a study of T-cell memory formation after mild COVID-19. In the study overall: Largely donor-specific sequence clusters came from two donors.

Overall study results and limits: Whether second-wave clones peaking at day 37 were SARS-CoV-2 specific went unconfirmed. Clones that contracted clustered mainly in CM and EM if CD4+ and in EMRA if CD8+.

This CDR3 comprises 16 residues. Germline trimming cut 3 bases from V and 1 base from J; bases unmatched to any gene: 6. Germline V lookup: CDR1 SGHVS, CDR2 FQNEAQ. Using constant-segment primers, 5'RACE produced TCR alpha and TCR beta cDNA libraries carrying sample barcodes and UMIs. TCRdb reprocessed the 5' RACE reads with MiXCR, giving one entry per CDR3 protein. The sample shows 29,000 or so distinct CDR3 sequences, roughly 15% of them seen only once. This chain connects TRBV7-8 to TRBJ2-3; the match to TRBD2 covers 8 bases. The sample taken for sequencing was PBMCs or a T cell subset sorted from them (not recorded which). The TCR comes from an adult who had mild COVID-19 (a few samples of this study predate the infection). Cell type and time point are not known. CDR3 DNA sequence: TGTGCCAGCAGCTTTGGAGCGGGAGTCGGCACAGATACGCAGTATTTT. Translation gives CASSFGAGVGTDTQYF.